These 2 T cell receptor beta chains were sequenced from one sample in a study of shared clonotypes between healthy human individuals. CD8 cells regarded as naive lacked CD45RO, were positively chosen for CCR7, and omitted terminally differentiated effector memory CD45RA+ cells. Measured with immunoSEQ multiplex PCR; TCRdb has only the in-frame clones, and not every one. The table includes around 2,000,000 clones, roughly 94% detected once. Sequencing used naive CD8+ T cells sorted from blood. The receptors derive from a young man in good health.

The gene calls are TRBV7-6 and TRBJ2-1; D unresolved. The germline gives CDR1 SGHVS, CDR2 FNYEAQ. V was cut by 1 base and J by 0 bases, with 7 bases left in between. CDR3 size: 15 residues. The CDR3 DNA follows: TGTGCCAGCAGCTTAGGAGACGGCTCCTACAATGAGCAGTTCTTC. Translation: CASSLGDGSYNEQFF.

This clone has just one count. The gene calls are TRBV13 and TRBJ2-3; D uncertain. Germline CDR1 and CDR2: PRHDT and FYEKMQ (reference sequence). With 4 bases removed from V and 4 bases from J, the gap between germline ends came to 6 bases. This CDR3 has 12 amino acids. This CDR3 reads CASSYRSDTQYF. CDR3 nucleotides: TGTGCCAGCAGCTACCGATCAGATACGCAGTATTTT.